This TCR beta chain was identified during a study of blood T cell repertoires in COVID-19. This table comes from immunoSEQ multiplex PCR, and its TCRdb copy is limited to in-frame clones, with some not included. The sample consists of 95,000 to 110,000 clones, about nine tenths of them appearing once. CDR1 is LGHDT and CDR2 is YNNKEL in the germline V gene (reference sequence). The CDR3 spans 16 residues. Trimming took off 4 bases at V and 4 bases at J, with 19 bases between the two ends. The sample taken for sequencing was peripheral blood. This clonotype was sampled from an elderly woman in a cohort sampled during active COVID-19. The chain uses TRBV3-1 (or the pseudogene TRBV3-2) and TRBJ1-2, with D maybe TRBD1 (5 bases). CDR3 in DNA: TGTGCCAGCAGCCCCGATTCGGGTCGGGGGGGCTATGGCTACACCTTC. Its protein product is CASSPDSGRGGYGYTF.